This T cell receptor beta chain derives from a study of cytomegalovirus exposure and HLA in healthy donors. This PCR relied on a set of 60 Vbeta primers and 13 Jbeta primers. Sequenced by immunoSEQ multiplex PCR; TCRdb stores in-frame clones only, minus some. This table has about 140,000 clones, 66% appearing once. Study-wide points: Common viral pathogens were later found to be apparently linked to several of the most significant clusters. When presence/absence was analysed, sequencing depth was taken to be roughly uniform across donors.

As concerns this clone: Its specificity is unknown.

V was shortened by 0 bases and J by 6 bases, with 15 bases between the two germline ends. This CDR3 is built from 16 residues. The germline CDR1 and CDR2 sequences are MGHRA and YSYEKL. The chain links TRBV4-1 to TRBJ1-5; D is perhaps TRBD1 (5 bases). This receptor was identified in a human donor in good health. The sequencing sample was made of PBMCs. CDR3 DNA sequence: TGCGCCAGCAGCCAAGAGGGAGCCGCGGGGGGTCAGCCCCAGCATTTT. Protein product: CASSQEGAAGGQPQHF.